The 8 T cell receptor beta chains below come from one sample, sequenced in a study of HIV-infected patients and healthy controls. Around 0.5 ug RNA was reverse transcribed with alpha and beta constant-region primers. Alpha and beta chain libraries were made separately by chain-specific third strand synthesis with multiplexing indices. TCRdb ran MiXCR on the 5' RACE reads and lists one entry per CDR3 protein. The table records approximately 9,500 distinct CDR3 sequences, around 5.3% of them present only once. The repertoire came from unfractionated whole blood and reflected all unsorted peripheral T cells. Source: blood, taken before antiretroviral therapy. The source is an adult with HIV infection.

This clonotype came up many times. This chain connects TRBV19 to TRBJ1-4; 9 positions agree with TRBD1. Trimming removed 10 bases from V and 13 bases from J; junction bases left unmatched: 13. Germline lookup yields CDR1 LNHDA and CDR2 SQIVND (reference sequence). CDR3 size: 13 residues. The CDR3 protein is CATRDRDPLRLFF. The CDR3 coding sequence is TGTGCCACCCGGGACAGGGACCCTCTACGACTGTTTTTT. Together with reference TRBV19 and TRBJ1-4, the CDR3 gives the full variable domain: DGGITQSPKYLFRKEGQNVTLSCEQNLNHDAMYWYRQDPGQGLRLIYYSQIVNDFQKGDIAEGYSVSREKKESFPLTVTSAQKNPTAFYLCATRDRDPLRLFFGSGTQLSVL.

This clonotype has at least ten counts. V is TRBV5-1 and J is TRBJ1-1, with TRBD1 matching over 8 bases. V dropped 3 bases and J dropped 5; count of bases not matched to a gene: 6. Germline CDR1 reads SGHRS; CDR2 reads YFSETQ. The CDR3 length is 14 residues. The CDR3 bases are TGCGCCAGCAGCTCGACACAGGGGGGGACTGAAGCTTTCTTT. It is translated as CASSSTQGGTEAFF.

This clonotype was detected ten times or more. The rearrangement uses TRBV12-3 or TRBV12-4 and TRBJ2-7, with TRBD1 matching 11 bases. This CDR3 has 16 residues. Germline trimming cut 5 bases from V and 3 bases from J; bases unmatched to any gene: 9. CDR3 in amino acids: CASSPPVGTGGYEQYF. In DNA, the CDR3 is TGTGCCAGCAGTCCTCCCGTCGGGACAGGGGGCTACGAGCAGTACTTC.

There are many counts of this clonotype. This chain connects TRBV5-1 to TRBJ2-7; TRBD1 matches at 7 bases. This CDR3 is built from 15 residues. Germline lookup yields CDR1 SGHRS and CDR2 YFSETQ. With 0 bases clipped from V and 2 bases from J, the junction kept 5 bases outside the gene matches. CDR3 amino acids: CASSLGLGTAYEQYF. The CDR3 nucleotides read TGCGCCAGCAGCTTGGGCCTCGGGACAGCCTACGAGCAGTACTTC.

This clonotype has a count of ten or more. The chain uses TRBV7-8 and TRBJ2-7, with TRBD1 matching over 9 bases. The germline V gene encodes CDR1 SGHVS and CDR2 FQNEAQ. The CDR3 is made up of 16 amino acids. After removal of 5 bases from V and 7 bases from J, the junction contained 15 bases not matched to a gene. The CDR3 DNA reads as TGTGCCAGCAGCCCGGTTGCGGGGACAGGGTCCACGGAGCAGTACTTC. Protein sequence: CASSPVAGTGSTEQYF.

By share of the sample, this clonotype is medium-sized. CDR3 in amino acids: CASSFKTSGASSYNEQFF. DNA for the CDR3: TGTGCCAGCAGCTTTAAGACTAGCGGAGCGAGCTCCTACAATGAGCAGTTCTTC. This sequence joins TRBV5-6 and TRBJ2-1; 9 bases are shared with TRBD2. The ends lost 2 bases at V and 0 bases at J; junction bases unmatched: 9. Germline V CDR1 and CDR2: SGHDT, YYEEEE. This CDR3 region has 18 residues.

The chain couples TRBV7-9 to TRBJ2-2; the match to TRBD2 covers 7 bases. V shed 11 bases and J 3 bases; nucleotides not matched to a gene: 6. Germline loops: CDR1 SEHNR, CDR2 FQNEAQ (reference sequence). CDR3 size: 13 residues. The CDR3 DNA follows: TGTGCCTCGGGAGGCGCCGACACCGGGGAGCTGTTTTTT. It translates to CASGGADTGELFF.

This clonotype was seen at least ten times. The V and J genes are TRBV21-1 and TRBJ2-3; TRBD1, the table's D call, was not compared with the DNA. TRBV21-1 is deemed a pseudogene. CDR3 length equals 18 residues. The CDR3 DNA follows: TGTGCCAGCAGCGCTGGCCACCGGGACAGGGGATCAGCAGATACGCAGTATTTT. It yields the protein CASSAGHRDRGSADTQYF.